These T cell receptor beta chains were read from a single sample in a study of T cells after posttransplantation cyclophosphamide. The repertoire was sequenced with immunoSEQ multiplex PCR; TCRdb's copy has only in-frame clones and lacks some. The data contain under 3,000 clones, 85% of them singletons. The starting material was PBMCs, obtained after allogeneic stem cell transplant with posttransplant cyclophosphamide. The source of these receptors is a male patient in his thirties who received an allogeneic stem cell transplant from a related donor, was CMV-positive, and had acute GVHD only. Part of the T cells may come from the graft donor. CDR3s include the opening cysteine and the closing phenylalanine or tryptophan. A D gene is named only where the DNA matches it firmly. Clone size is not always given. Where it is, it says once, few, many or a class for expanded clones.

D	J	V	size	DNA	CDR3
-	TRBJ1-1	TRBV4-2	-	TGTGCCAGCAGCCAAGGTAGAGACACTGAAGCTTTCTTT	CASSQGRDTEAFF
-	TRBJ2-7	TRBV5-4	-	TGTGCCAGCAGCCCTGATCTAGCGCCCTACGAGCAGTACTTC	CASSPDLAPYEQYF
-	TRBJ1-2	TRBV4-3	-	TGCGCCAGCAGCCAAGATCGCGGCAGGAGGTCCCACAATAACTATGGCTACACCTTC	CASSQDRGRRSHNNYGYTF
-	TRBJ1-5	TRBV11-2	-	TGTGCCAGCAGCTTAGCTTTCTCGGAGCCCCAGCATTTT	CASSLAFSEPQHF
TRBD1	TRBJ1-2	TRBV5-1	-	TGCGCCAGCAGCTTGTCAGGGGGTGTGGAAGGCTACACCTTC	CASSLSGGVEGYTF
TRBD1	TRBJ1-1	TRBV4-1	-	TGCGCCAGCAGCCTCACAGGGGGTGACACTGAAGCTTTCTTT	CASSLTGGDTEAFF
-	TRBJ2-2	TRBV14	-	TGTGCCAGCAGCCAAGCCACAGGGCGTAGCACCGGGGAGCTGTTTTTT	CASSQATGRSTGELFF
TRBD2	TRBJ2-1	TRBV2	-	TGTGCCAGCAGCCCAGCGGGGGCCTACTACAATGAGCAGTTCTTC	CASSPAGAYYNEQFF
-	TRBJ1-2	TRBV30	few	TGTGCCTGGAGTTTGGGGGGGAACTATGGCTACACCTTC	CAWSLGGNYGYTF
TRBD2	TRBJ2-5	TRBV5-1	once	TGCGCCAGCAGCTTGCAGGGCGGGGGCCAAGAGACCCAGTACTTC	CASSLQGGGQETQYF
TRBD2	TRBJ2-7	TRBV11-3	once	TGTGCCAGCAGCCGTGGGGGGGTTTCGGACGAGCAGTACTTC	CASSRGGVSDEQYF
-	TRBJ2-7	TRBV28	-	TGTGCCAGCAGTTTCTCAGGGTTAGACTACGAGCAGTACTTC	CASSFSGLDYEQYF
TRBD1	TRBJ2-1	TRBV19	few	TGTGCCAGTAGTACCCATCGGACAGGGTGGTATGATGAGCAGTTCTTC	CASSTHRTGWYDEQFF
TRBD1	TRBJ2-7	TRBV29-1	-	TGCAGCGTAAGGACAGGGGGAATGGGCGAGCAGTACTTC	CSVRTGGMGEQYF
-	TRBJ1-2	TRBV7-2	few	TGTGCCAGCAGCCCGCCTGCGGGAACTAACTATGGCTACACCTTC	CASSPPAGTNYGYTF
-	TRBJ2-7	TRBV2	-	TGTGCCAGCAGGCGGGCAGGTCAAACCTTGGCCTACGAGCAGTACTTC	CASRRAGQTLAYEQYF
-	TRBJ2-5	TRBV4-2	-	TGTGCCAGCAGCCAAGATAGTAAGACCCAGTACTTC	CASSQDSKTQYF
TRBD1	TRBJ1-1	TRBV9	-	TGTGCCAGCAGCCCCTGGACAGGGAAGAACACTGAAGCTTTCTTT	CASSPWTGKNTEAFF
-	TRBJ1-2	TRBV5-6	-	TGTGCCAGCAGCTTGGATTCGAGGGTCTCCGGTGGCTACACCTTC	CASSLDSRVSGGYTF
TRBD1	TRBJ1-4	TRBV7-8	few	TGTGCCAGCACCAAAAACTCGGACAGGGGGCCGGCTAATGAAAAACTGTTTTTT	CASTKNSDRGPANEKLFF
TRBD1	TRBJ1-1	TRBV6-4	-	TGTGCCAGCCGCCGGGACAGGCAGAACACTGAAGCTTTCTTT	CASRRDRQNTEAFF
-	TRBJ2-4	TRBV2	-	TGTGCCAGCAGTCAGGACATTCAGTACTTC	CASSQDIQYF
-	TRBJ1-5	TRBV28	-	TGTGCCAGCAGTAATAAACGAAGACAGATCAATCAGCCCCAGCATTTT	CASSNKRRQINQPQHF
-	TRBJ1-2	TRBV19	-	TGTGCCAGTAGTATAAGCCCAGGAGGGGACTATGGCTACACCTTC	CASSISPGGDYGYTF
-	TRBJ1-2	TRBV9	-	TGTGCCAGCAGCGTAGGCAGGGCGAAAGCCACCTTC	CASSVGRAKATF
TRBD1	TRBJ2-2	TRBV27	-	TGTGCCAGCAGTTTGGGGTGGGGACAGGGTTGGAGCGGGGAGCTGTTTTTT	CASSLGWGQGWSGELFF
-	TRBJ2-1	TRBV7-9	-	TGTGCCAGCAGCGGGCACCGGGGGAGCTCCTACAATGAGCAGTTCTTC	CASSGHRGSSYNEQFF
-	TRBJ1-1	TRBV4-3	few	TGCGCCAGCAGCTCCGCCAGGAACACTGAAGCTTTCTTT	CASSSARNTEAFF
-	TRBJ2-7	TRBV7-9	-	TGTGCCACAGGGGTCGACGAGCAGTACTTC	CATGVDEQYF
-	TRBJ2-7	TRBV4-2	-	TGTGCCAGCAGGAAAGGGAGCCACGAGCAGTACTTC	CASRKGSHEQYF
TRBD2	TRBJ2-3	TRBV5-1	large	TGCGCCAGCAGCTTCCCAAGACTAGCGGGGGGCACAGATACGCAGTATTTT	CASSFPRLAGGTDTQYF
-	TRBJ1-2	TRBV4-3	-	TGCGCCAGCAGCCCATCTTCGGGTGGCTACACCTTC	CASSPSSGGYTF
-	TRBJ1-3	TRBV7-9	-	TGTGCCAGCAGCCCCCCGGGTTTGGAAAACACCATATATTTT	CASSPPGLENTIYF
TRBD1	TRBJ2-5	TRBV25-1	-	TGTGCCAGCAGTGTGGGACAGGGGGTTGGGGAGACCCAGTACTTC	CASSVGQGVGETQYF
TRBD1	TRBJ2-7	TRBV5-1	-	TGCGCCAGCAGCAACGGACAGGGGAACTCCTACGAGCAGTACTTC	CASSNGQGNSYEQYF
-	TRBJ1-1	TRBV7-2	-	TGTGCCAGCAGCTCGAGGAGGGTTCGCACTGAAGCTTTCTTT	CASSSRRVRTEAFF